The 25 T cell receptor beta chains below come from one sample, sequenced in a study of beta chain features in type 1 diabetes. Of the isolated RNA, all was reverse transcribed, and so the sequenced material was expressed TCRB transcripts. This table comes from immunoSEQ multiplex PCR, and its TCRdb copy is limited to in-frame clones, with some not included. The profile covers about 900,000 clones, with about a sixth appearing a single time and 0.02% to 0.025% taken by the ten largest. Sequenced material: naive CD4+ T cells from blood. The receptors shown here come from a woman under 30 in good health.

The rearrangement joins TRBV7-2 to TRBJ2-4; no clear D gene. The CDR3 covers 13 residues. V lost 6 bases, J lost 0 bases, and 6 bases lay in between. CDR1 and CDR2 (germline): SGHTA, FQGNSA. The CDR3: CASSLGAKNIQYF. As DNA, the CDR3 is TGTGCCAGCAGTCTTGGAGCCAAAAACATTCAGTACTTC. The variable domain in full, completed from reference TRBV7-2 and TRBJ2-4, reads GAGVSQSPSNKVTEKGKDVELRCDPISGHTALYWYRQSLGQGLEFLIYFQGNSAPDKSGLPSDRFSAERTGGSVSTLTIQRTQQEDSAVYLCASSLGAKNIQYFGAGTRLSVL.

This chain connects TRBV28 to TRBJ2-7; 10 bases fit TRBD2. J gave up 3 bases and V 5 bases, and 16 bases lay outside the gene matches. Germline V CDR1 and CDR2: MDHEN, SYDVKM. CDR3 length: 18 amino acids. The CDR3, as DNA: TGTGCCAGCAGTAACACTCCGGCCCTAGCGGGAGAAGGCTACGAGCAGTACTTC. This gives the protein CASSNTPALAGEGYEQYF. The variable domain in full, with the rest retrieved from reference TRBV28 and TRBJ2-7, is DVKVTQSSRYLVKRTGEKVFLECVQDMDHENMFWYRQDPGLGLRLIYFSYDVKMKEKGDIPEGYSVSREKKERFSLILESASTNQTSMYLCASSNTPALAGEGYEQYFGPGTRLTVT.

This chain connects TRBV15 to TRBJ1-5, with D uncertain. CDR1 LNHNV and CDR2 YYDKDF come from the germline V gene (reference sequence). The CDR3 has 16 residues. Trimming removed 0 bases from V and 4 bases from J, with 13 bases in between. Here the CDR3 reads CATSRDKAARNQPQHF. In DNA, the CDR3 is TGTGCCACCAGCAGAGATAAGGCAGCGCGGAATCAGCCCCAGCATTTT.

This clone was detected a few times. The chain employs TRBV1 and TRBJ2-7; the D call of TRBD1 is as the table states it, not checked on the DNA. TRBV1 is annotated as a pseudogene. The CDR3 has 13 amino acids. The CDR3 loop is CTSTRDRGPNWEF. The CDR3 nucleotides are TGCACCAGCACCCGGGACAGGGGCCCTAATTGGGAGTTC.

The chain combines TRBV7-2 with TRBJ2-2; D possibly corresponds to TRBD2 (5 bases). Germline V gives CDR1 SGHTA, CDR2 FQGNSA. This CDR3 region has 14 residues. Deletions cut 1 base from V and 6 bases from J, with 9 bases between. Here the CDR3 DNA reads TGTGCCAGCAGCTTAGTTTCCGGGGCCGGGGAGCTGTTTTTT. It specifies CASSLVSGAGELFF.

The gene calls are TRBV28 and TRBJ2-3; perhaps TRBD2 as D (6 bases). V was clipped by 8 bases and J by 2 bases, with 14 bases between them. The CDR3 has 14 residues. Germline assignment: CDR1 MDHEN and CDR2 SYDVKM. CDR3 coding DNA: TGTGCCAGCTCCCGGGAGCCGTACACAGATACGCAGTATTTT. It specifies CASSREPYTDTQYF.

The sample holds a few counts of this clone. The gene calls are TRBV28 and TRBJ2-2; the D gene is possibly TRBD1 (6 bases). The germline gives CDR1 MDHEN, CDR2 SYDVKM. With 6 bases removed from V and 6 bases from J, the gap between germline ends came to 17 bases. This CDR3 region has 15 residues. The CDR3, as DNA: TGTGCCAGCAGCCTGGGACAAATTCGTGCCGGGGAGCTGTTTTTT. Its protein product is CASSLGQIRAGELFF.

The chain links TRBV5-5 to TRBJ1-1; no definite D call. Between the trimmed V and J ends, which lost 4 bases and 2 bases, there was a span of 6 bases. Germline V CDR1 and CDR2: SGHKS, YYEKEE (reference sequence). The CDR3 covers 12 residues. CDR3 sequence: CASSRINTEAFF. Written as DNA, the CDR3 is TGTGCCAGCAGCCGGATTAACACTGAAGCTTTCTTT.

This clone showed up just a few times. Here the CDR3 DNA reads TGTGCCAGCAGACAGGGTGTTATGGCGGATACGCAGTATTTT. Translation gives CASRQGVMADTQYF. The V call is TRBV4-2, the J call TRBJ2-3; D is possibly TRBD1 (6 bases). Trimming removed 6 bases at V and 6 bases at J, with 16 bases between. The CDR3 consists of 14 residues. From germline, CDR1 is LGHNA and CDR2 YNFKEQ.

The CDR3 spells CASSFRVLGSTEAFF. CDR3 coding DNA: TGTGCCAGCAGCTTCCGGGTCCTGGGTAGCACTGAAGCTTTCTTT. The gene calls are TRBV11-2 and TRBJ1-1; D is uncertain. The CDR3 spans 15 residues. CDR1 is SGHAT and CDR2 is FQNNGV in the germline V gene. Trimming pared 3 bases from V and 4 bases from J, leaving 15 bases between.

V gene TRBV2 combines with J gene TRBJ2-2; D may be TRBD1 (6 bases). The germline V and J ends were trimmed by 5 bases and 0 bases, with 10 bases remaining between them. The CDR3 extends over 15 amino acids. From germline, CDR1 is SNHLY and CDR2 FYNNEI. The CDR3 sequence is CASSPGTPNTGELFF. The CDR3 region has the DNA TGTGCCAGCAGTCCCGGGACACCGAACACCGGGGAGCTGTTTTTT.

The chain couples TRBV5-6 to TRBJ2-1; 11 bases agree with TRBD2. V gave up 0 bases and J gave up 8 bases; unmatched junction bases: 16. Germline lookup yields CDR1 SGHDT and CDR2 YYEEEE. The CDR3 loop spans 19 amino acids. CDR3 loop: CASSLVSVGASGRLHEQFF. CDR3 sequence (DNA): TGTGCCAGCAGCTTGGTCAGCGTGGGTGCTAGCGGGAGGTTGCATGAGCAGTTCTTC. The variable domain in full, with the rest retrieved from reference TRBV5-6 and TRBJ2-1, is DAGVTQSPTHLIKTRGQQVTLRCSPKSGHDTVSWYQQALGQGPQFIFQYYEEEERQRGNFPDRFSGHQFPNYSSELNVNALLLGDSALYLCASSLVSVGASGRLHEQFFGPGTRLTVL.

The chain couples TRBV19 to TRBJ2-7, with TRBD2 identical over 10 bases. The V gene end was trimmed by 5 bases and the J gene end by 6 bases; junction bases not matched to a gene: 4. CDR3 length: 13 residues. Germline-derived CDR1 and CDR2 are LNHDA and SQIVND (reference sequence). DNA for the CDR3: TGTGCCAGTAGTCAGCGGGAGGGCGGCGAGCAGTACTTC. Encoded protein: CASSQREGGEQYF.

This clone showed up just a few times. The J gene is TRBJ2-7, the V gene TRBV29-1, with D uncertain. The germline V gene has CDR1 SQVTM and CDR2 ANQGSEA. V was pared by 0 bases and J by 2 bases, with 11 bases between. This CDR3 region has 14 residues. In DNA form, the CDR3 reads TGCAGCGTTGAAGATTCGGCAGTCCCCTACGAGCAGTACTTC. It codes for CSVEDSAVPYEQYF.

The chain combines TRBV7-2 with TRBJ2-5; D not certain. The V gene lost 2 bases and the J gene lost 5 bases, with 15 bases spanning the gap. Germline-derived CDR1 and CDR2 are SGHTA and FQGNSA. The CDR3 covers 15 residues. CDR3 nucleotide sequence: TGTGCCAGCAGCTTATCTGGGTGGATCGGGGAGACCCAGTACTTC. This translates into CASSLSGWIGETQYF.

This chain connects TRBV7-2 to TRBJ2-1; D uncertain. V was clipped by 5 bases and J by 0 bases, with 14 bases between them. This CDR3 spans 16 amino acids. Per germline, CDR1 SGHTA and CDR2 FQGNSA. The CDR3 DNA reads TGTGCCAGCAGCCAAGATGTCGGTAGCTCCTACAATGAGCAGTTCTTC. Translation: CASSQDVGSSYNEQFF. The full variable domain, its missing parts supplied by reference TRBV7-2 and TRBJ2-1, is GAGVSQSPSNKVTEKGKDVELRCDPISGHTALYWYRQSLGQGLEFLIYFQGNSAPDKSGLPSDRFSAERTGGSVSTLTIQRTQQEDSAVYLCASSQDVGSSYNEQFFGPGTRLTVL.

About this clone itself: The sample carries other DNA sequences with the same CDR3. The chain is built from TRBV7-2 and TRBJ2-5; either TRBD1 or TRBD2 may supply D (5 bases each). The CDR3 extends over 14 amino acids. Between the trimmed V and J ends, which lost 2 bases and 0 bases, there was a span of 7 bases. Germline loops: CDR1 SGHTA, CDR2 FQGNSA. The CDR3 reads CASSLRGDQETQYF. The CDR3 DNA follows: TGTGCCAGCAGCTTAAGGGGAGACCAAGAGACCCAGTACTTC.

This clone was recorded a few times. The chain has TRBV7-9 and TRBJ2-7; D unresolved. Looked up from germline, CDR1 is SEHNR and CDR2 is FQNEAQ (reference sequence). This CDR3 is 14 amino acids long. V lost 4 bases, J lost 2 bases, and 12 bases lay in between. The CDR3 region has the DNA TGTGCCAGCAGCTCCCGTCAGGCAACCTACGAGCAGTACTTC. This codes for CASSSRQATYEQYF.

The rearrangement joins TRBV4-3 to TRBJ2-1; D gene unclear. Germline CDR1 is LGHNA and CDR2 is YSLEER. Trimming left V 5 bases short and J 4 bases short, with 15 bases between. The length of the CDR3 is 15 residues. DNA of the CDR3: TGCGCCAGCAGCTCAAGCCGGGCAGTATACAATGAGCAGTTCTTC. Its protein product is CASSSSRAVYNEQFF.

The chain joins TRBV2 to TRBJ2-1; D is possibly TRBD2 (6 bases). This CDR3 is built from 13 residues. The V end lost 8 bases, the J end lost 1 base, and 9 bases lay between the germline ends. From germline, CDR1 is SNHLY and CDR2 FYNNEI. The CDR3 loop reads CASGEESYNEQFF. The CDR3 nucleotides are TGTGCCAGCGGGGAGGAGTCCTACAATGAGCAGTTCTTC.

This clone was counted only a few times. The chain employs TRBV4-3 and TRBJ2-3, with D perhaps TRBD2 (5 bases). The V end lost 3 bases, the J end lost 2 bases, and 9 bases lay between the germline ends. The CDR3 length is 14 residues. CDR1 is LGHNA and CDR2 is YSLEER in the germline V gene. CDR3 bases: TGCGCCAGCAGCCAGGAGGAGAACACAGATACGCAGTATTTT. Protein: CASSQEENTDTQYF.

The chain employs TRBV7-2 and TRBJ2-2; D is perhaps TRBD1 or TRBD2 (5 bases each). The germline V gene encodes CDR1 SGHTA and CDR2 FQGNSA. The germline V and J ends were trimmed by 1 base and 5 bases, with 14 bases remaining between them. The CDR3 runs to 16 residues. This CDR3 is CASSLVGGELTGELFF. CDR3 bases: TGTGCCAGCAGCTTAGTTGGGGGAGAGCTTACCGGGGAGCTGTTTTTT.

The chain joins TRBV6-5 to TRBJ2-3; TRBD2 might be the D (6 bases). The CDR3 is 15 amino acids. Trimming took off 2 bases at V and 0 bases at J, with 9 bases between the two ends. Germline lookup yields CDR1 MNHEY and CDR2 SVGAGI. CDR3 sequence reads: CASSYPGTSTDTQYF. The CDR3, as DNA: TGTGCCAGCAGTTACCCCGGGACTAGCACAGATACGCAGTATTTT.

The chain links TRBV2 to TRBJ1-5; 8 nucleotides align to TRBD1. Germline V gene lookup returns CDR1 SNHLY and CDR2 FYNNEI. The CDR3 totals 15 residues. Trimming at V came to 3 bases and at J to 5 bases, leaving 6 bases not matched to a gene. The CDR3 bases are TGTGCCAGCAGTGAGGTGGGGACAGGCCATCAGCCCCAGCATTTT. As protein: CASSEVGTGHQPQHF.

The chain carries TRBV18 and TRBJ1-2, with TRBD1 matching over 10 bases. J lost 5 bases, V lost 2 bases, and 14 bases had no gene match. The CDR3 has 18 amino acids. From germline, CDR1 is KGHSH and CDR2 LQKENI. In DNA, the CDR3 is TGTGCCAGCTCACCAGCCGGGACAGGGGTCTCGGGTTTGTATGGCTACACCTTC. Its protein product is CASSPAGTGVSGLYGYTF.